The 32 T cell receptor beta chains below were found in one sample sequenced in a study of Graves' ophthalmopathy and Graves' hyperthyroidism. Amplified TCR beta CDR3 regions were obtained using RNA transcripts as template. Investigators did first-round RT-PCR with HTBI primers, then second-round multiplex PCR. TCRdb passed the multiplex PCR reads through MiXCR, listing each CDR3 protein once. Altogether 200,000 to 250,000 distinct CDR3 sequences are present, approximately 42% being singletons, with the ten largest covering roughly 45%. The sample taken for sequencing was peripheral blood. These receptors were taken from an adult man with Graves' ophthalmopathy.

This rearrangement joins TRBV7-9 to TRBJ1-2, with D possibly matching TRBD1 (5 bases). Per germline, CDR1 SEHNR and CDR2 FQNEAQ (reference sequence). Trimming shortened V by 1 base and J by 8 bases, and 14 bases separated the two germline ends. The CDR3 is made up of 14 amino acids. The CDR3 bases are TGTGCCAGCAGCTTAGTAGGAACAGGCTTCGGCTACACCTTC. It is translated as CASSLVGTGFGYTF.

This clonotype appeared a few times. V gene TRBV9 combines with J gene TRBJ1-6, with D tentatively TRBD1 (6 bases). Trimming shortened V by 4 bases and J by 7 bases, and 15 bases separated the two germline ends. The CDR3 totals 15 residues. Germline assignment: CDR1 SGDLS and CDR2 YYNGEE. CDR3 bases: TGTGCCAGCAGCCCAGGTTGGACAGCGAATTCACCCCTCCACTTT. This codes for CASSPGWTANSPLHF.

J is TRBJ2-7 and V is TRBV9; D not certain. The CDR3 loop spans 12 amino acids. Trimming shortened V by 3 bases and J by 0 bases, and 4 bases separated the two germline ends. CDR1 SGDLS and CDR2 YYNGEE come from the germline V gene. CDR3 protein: CASSGTSYEQYF. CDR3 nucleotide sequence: TGTGCCAGCAGCGGGACCTCCTACGAGCAGTACTTC.

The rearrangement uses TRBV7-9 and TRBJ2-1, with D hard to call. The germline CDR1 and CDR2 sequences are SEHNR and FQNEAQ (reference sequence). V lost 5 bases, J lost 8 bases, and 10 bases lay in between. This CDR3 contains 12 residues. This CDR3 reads CASSDHRDEQFF. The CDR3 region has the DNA TGTGCCAGCAGCGACCATAGGGATGAGCAGTTCTTC.

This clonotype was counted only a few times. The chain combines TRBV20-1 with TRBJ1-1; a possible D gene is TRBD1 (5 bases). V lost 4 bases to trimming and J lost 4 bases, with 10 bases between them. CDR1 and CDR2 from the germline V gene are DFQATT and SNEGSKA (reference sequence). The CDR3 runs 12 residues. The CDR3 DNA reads TGCAGTGCTAACACGGGGGGCACTGAAGCTTTCTTT. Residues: CSANTGGTEAFF.

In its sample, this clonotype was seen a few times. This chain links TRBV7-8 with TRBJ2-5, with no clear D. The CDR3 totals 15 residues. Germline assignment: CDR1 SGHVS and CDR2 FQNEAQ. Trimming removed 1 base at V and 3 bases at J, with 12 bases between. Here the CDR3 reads CASSLVGTEEETQYF. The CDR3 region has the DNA TGTGCCAGCAGCTTAGTTGGTACAGAGGAAGAGACCCAGTACTTC.

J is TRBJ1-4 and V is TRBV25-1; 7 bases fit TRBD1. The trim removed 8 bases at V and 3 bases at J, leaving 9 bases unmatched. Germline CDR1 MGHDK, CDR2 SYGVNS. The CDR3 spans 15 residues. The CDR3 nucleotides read TGTGCCAGCTCGCTGGGAGACAGGGCTAATGAAAAACTGTTTTTT. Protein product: CASSLGDRANEKLFF.

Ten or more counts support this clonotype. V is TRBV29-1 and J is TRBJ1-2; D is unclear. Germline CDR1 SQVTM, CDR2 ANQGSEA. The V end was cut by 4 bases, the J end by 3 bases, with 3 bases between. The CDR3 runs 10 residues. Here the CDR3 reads CSVADYGYTF. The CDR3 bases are TGCAGCGTTGCAGACTATGGCTACACCTTC.

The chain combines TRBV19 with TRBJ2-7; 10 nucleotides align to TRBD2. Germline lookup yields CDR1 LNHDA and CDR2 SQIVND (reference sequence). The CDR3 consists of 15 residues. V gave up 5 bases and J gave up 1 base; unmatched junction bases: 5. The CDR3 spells CASSFLAGESYEQYF. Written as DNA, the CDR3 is TGTGCCAGTAGTTTTCTAGCGGGGGAGTCCTACGAGCAGTACTTC.

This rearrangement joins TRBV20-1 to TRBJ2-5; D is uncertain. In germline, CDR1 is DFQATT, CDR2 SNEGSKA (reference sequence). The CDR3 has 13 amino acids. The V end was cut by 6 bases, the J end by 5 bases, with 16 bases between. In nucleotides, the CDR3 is TGCAGTGCCCCCGGTAGCCAGAGGGAGACCCAGTACTTC. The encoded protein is CSAPGSQRETQYF.

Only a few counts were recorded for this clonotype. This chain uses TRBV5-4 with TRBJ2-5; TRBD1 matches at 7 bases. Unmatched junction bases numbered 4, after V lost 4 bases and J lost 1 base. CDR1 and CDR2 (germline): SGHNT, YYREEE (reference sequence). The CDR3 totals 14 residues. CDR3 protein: CASSTGQVQETQYF. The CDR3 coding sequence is TGTGCCAGCAGCACAGGACAGGTCCAAGAGACCCAGTACTTC.

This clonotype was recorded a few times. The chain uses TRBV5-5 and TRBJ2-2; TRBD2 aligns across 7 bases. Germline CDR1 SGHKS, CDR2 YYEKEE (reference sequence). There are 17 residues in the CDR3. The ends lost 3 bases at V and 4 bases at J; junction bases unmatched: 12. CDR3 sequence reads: CASSSGGAGLATGELFF. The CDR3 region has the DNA TGTGCCAGCAGCTCCGGGGGAGCGGGACTGGCCACCGGGGAGCTGTTTTTT. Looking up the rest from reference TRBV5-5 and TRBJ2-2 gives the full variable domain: DAGVTQSPTHLIKTRGQQVTLRCSPISGHKSVSWYQQVLGQGPQFIFQYYEKEERGRGNFPDRFSARQFPNYSSELNVNALLLGDSALYLCASSSGGAGLATGELFFGEGSRLTVL.

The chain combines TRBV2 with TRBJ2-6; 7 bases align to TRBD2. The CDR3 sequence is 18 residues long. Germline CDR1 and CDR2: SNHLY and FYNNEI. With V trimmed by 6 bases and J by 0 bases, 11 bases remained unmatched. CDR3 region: CASSLGGTESSGANVLTF. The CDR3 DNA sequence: TGTGCCAGCAGCTTGGGAGGGACCGAGAGCTCTGGGGCCAACGTCCTGACTTTC.

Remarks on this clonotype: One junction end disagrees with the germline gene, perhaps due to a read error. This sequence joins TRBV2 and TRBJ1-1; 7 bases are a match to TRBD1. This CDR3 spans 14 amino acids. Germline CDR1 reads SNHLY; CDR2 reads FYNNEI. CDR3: CASSEDRRDTEALF. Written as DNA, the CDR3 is TGTGCCAGCAGCGAGGACAGGCGGGACACTGAAGCTCTCTTT.

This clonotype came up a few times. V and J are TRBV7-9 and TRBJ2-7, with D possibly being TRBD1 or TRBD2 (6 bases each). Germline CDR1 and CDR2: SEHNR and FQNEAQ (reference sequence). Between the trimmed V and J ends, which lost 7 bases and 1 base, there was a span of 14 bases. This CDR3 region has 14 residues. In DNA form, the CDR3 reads TGTGCCAGCACTACAGGGAGGCAGTCCTACGAGCAGTACTTC. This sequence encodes CASTTGRQSYEQYF.

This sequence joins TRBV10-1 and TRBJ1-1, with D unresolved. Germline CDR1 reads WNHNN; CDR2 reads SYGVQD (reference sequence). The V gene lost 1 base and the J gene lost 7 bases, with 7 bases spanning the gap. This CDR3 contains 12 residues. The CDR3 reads CASSEWGGEAFF. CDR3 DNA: TGCGCCAGCAGTGAGTGGGGAGGTGAAGCTTTCTTT.

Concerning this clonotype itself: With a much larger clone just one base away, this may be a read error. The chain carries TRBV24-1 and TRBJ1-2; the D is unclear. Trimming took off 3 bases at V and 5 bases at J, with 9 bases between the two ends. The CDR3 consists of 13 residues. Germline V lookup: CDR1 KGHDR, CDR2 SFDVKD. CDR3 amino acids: CATSDPGRYGYTF. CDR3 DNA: TGTGCCACCAGTGATCCCGGAAGGTATGGCTACACCTTC.

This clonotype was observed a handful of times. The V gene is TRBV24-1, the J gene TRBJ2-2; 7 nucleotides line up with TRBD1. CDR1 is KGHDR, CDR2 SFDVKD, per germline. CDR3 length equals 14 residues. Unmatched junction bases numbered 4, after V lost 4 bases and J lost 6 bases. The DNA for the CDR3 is TGTGCCACCAGTGAGGCGGACAGGCCCGGGGAGCTGTTTTTT. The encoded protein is CATSEADRPGELFF.

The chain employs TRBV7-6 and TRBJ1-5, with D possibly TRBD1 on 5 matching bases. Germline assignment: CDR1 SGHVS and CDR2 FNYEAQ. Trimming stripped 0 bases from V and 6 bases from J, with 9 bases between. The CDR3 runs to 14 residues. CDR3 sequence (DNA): TGTGCCAGCAGCTTAGCGGGGGAGGGTCAGCCCCAGCATTTT. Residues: CASSLAGEGQPQHF. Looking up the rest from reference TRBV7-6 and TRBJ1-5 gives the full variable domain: GAGVSQSPRYKVTKRGQDVALRCDPISGHVSLYWYRQALGQGPEFLTYFNYEAQQDKSGLPNDRFSAERPEGSISTLTIQRTEQRDSAMYRCASSLAGEGQPQHFGDGTRLSIL.

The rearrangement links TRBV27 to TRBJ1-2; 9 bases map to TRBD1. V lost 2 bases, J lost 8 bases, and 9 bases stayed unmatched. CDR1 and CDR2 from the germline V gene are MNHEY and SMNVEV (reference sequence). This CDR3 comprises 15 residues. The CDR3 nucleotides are TGTGCCAGCAGTTTAGCGGGACAGGGCACGCGAGGCTACACCTTC. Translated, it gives CASSLAGQGTRGYTF.

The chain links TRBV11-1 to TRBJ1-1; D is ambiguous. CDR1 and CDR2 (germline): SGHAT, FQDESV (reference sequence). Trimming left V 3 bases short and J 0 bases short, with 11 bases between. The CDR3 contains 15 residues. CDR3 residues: CASSFIDTLNTEAFF. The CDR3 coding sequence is TGTGCCAGCAGCTTCATCGACACGTTGAACACTGAAGCTTTCTTT.

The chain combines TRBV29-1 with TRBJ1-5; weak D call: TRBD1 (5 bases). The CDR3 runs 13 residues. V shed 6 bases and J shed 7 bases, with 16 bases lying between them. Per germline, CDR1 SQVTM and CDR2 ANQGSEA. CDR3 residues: CSVQLQGDQPQHF. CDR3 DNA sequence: TGCAGCGTCCAGCTTCAGGGAGACCAGCCCCAGCATTTT.

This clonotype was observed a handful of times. The CDR3 sequence: CASSGMGLEDDTQYF. The CDR3 DNA sequence: TGTGCCAGCAGTGGGATGGGACTAGAGGATGATACGCAGTATTTT. The genes are TRBV2 and TRBJ2-3; 8 bases are shared with TRBD2. Germline CDR1 is SNHLY and CDR2 is FYNNEI. This CDR3 has 15 amino acids. The V segment lost 4 bases and the J segment 6 bases; nucleotides outside the gene matches: 9.

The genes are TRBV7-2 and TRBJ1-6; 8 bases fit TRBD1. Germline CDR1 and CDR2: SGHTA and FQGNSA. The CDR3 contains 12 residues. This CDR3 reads CAVDRGNSPLHF. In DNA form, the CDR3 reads TGTGCTGTCGACAGGGGCAATTCACCCCTCCACTTT.

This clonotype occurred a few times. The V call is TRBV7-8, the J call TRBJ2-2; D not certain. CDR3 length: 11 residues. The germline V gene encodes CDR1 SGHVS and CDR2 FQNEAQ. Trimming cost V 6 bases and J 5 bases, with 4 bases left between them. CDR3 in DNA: TGTGCCAGCAGGCAGACCGGGGAGCTGTTTTTT. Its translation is CASRQTGELFF.

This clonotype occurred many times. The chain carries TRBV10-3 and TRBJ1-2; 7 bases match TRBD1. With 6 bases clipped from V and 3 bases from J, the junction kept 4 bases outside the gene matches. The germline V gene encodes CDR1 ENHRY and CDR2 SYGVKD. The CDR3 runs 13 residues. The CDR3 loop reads CAISPQGDYGYTF. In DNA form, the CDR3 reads TGTGCCATCAGCCCCCAGGGGGACTATGGCTACACCTTC.

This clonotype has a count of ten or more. CDR3 sequence (DNA): TGTGCCAGCAGCTTACTCTGGGGCGGTGGAAACACCATATATTTT. Amino acids: CASSLLWGGGNTIYF. The rearrangement uses TRBV7-2 and TRBJ1-3; D possibly corresponds to TRBD1 (5 bases). This CDR3 has 15 amino acids. Trimming removed 2 bases from V and 3 bases from J, with 11 bases in between. The germline CDR1 and CDR2 sequences are SGHTA and FQGNSA.

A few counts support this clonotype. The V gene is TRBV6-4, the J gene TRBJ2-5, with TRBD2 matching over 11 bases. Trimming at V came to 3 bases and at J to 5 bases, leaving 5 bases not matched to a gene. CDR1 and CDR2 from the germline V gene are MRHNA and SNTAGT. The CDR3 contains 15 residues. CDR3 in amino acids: CASSEASGGPETQYF. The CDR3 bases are TGTGCCAGCAGTGAGGCTAGCGGGGGGCCGGAGACCCAGTACTTC.

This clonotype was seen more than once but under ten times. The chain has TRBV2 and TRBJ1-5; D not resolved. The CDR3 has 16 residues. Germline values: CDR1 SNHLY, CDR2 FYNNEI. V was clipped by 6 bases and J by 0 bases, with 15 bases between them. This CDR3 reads CASRPWAAYSNQPQHF. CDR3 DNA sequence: TGTGCCAGCAGACCTTGGGCGGCTTATAGCAATCAGCCCCAGCATTTT. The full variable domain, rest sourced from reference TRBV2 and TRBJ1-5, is EPEVTQTPSHQVTQMGQEVILRCVPISNHLYFYWYRQILGQKVEFLVSFYNNEISEKSEIFDDQFSVERPDGSNFTLKIRSTKLEDSAMYFCASRPWAAYSNQPQHFGDGTRLSIL.

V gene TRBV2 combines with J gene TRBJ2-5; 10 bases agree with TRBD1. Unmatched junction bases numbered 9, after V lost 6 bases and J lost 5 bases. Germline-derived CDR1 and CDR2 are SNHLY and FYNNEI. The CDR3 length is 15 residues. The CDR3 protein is CASRVRTGGEETQYF. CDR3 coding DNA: TGTGCCAGCAGGGTACGGACAGGGGGTGAGGAGACCCAGTACTTC.

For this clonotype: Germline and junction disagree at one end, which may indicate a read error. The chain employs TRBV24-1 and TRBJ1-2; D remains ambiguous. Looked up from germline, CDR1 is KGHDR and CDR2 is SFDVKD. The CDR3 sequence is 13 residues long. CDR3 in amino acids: CASSVAFQDGYTF. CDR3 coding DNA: TGTGCCAGCAGTGTAGCCTTCCAGGATGGCTACACCTTC.

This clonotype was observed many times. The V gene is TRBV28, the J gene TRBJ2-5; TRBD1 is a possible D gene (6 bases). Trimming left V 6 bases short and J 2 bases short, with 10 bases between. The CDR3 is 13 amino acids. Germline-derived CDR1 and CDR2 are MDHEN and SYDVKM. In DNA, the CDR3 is TGTGCCAGCAGCGGACAGCCTCAAGAGACCCAGTACTTC. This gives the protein CASSGQPQETQYF. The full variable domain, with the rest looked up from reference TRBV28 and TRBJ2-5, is DVKVTQSSRYLVKRTGEKVFLECVQDMDHENMFWYRQDPGLGLRLIYFSYDVKMKEKGDIPEGYSVSREKKERFSLILESASTNQTSMYLCASSGQPQETQYFGPGTRLLVL.